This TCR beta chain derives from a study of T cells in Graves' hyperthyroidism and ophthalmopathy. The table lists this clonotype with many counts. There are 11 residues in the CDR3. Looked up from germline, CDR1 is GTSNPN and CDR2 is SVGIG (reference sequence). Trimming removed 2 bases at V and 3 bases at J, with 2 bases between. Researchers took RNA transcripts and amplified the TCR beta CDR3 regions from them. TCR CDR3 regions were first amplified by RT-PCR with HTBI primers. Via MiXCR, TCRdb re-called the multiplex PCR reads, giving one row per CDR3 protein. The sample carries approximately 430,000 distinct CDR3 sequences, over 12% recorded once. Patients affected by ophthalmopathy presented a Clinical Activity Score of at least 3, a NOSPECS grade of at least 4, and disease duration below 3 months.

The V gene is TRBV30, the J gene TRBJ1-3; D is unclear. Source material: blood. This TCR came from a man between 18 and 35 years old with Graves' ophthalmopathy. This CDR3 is CAWSNGNTIYF. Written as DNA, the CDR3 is TGTGCCTGGAGTAATGGAAACACCATATATTTT.